Below are 28 T cell receptor beta chains sequenced from a single sample in a study of cytomegalovirus exposure and HLA in healthy donors. The PCR was carried out with 60 Vbeta primers and 13 Jbeta primers. The protocol was immunoSEQ multiplex PCR, while the TCRdb copy is restricted to in-frame clones and leaves out a portion. The data hold about 170,000 clones, with over 60% observed a single time. Material: PBMCs. The receptors were sampled from a female donor in good health and CMV-seronegative.

The chain links TRBV18 to TRBJ1-1; 7 positions match TRBD1. Germline V CDR1 and CDR2: KGHSH, LQKENI. The CDR3 has 16 residues. Trimming removed 3 bases from V and 5 bases from J; junction bases left unmatched: 12. This CDR3 reads CASSPRNRGIGTEAFF. The CDR3, as DNA: TGTGCCAGCTCACCGAGGAACAGGGGTATTGGAACTGAAGCTTTCTTT.

V is TRBV4-2 and J is TRBJ1-2; 7 nucleotides align to TRBD1. Per the germline V gene, CDR1 is LGHNA and CDR2 is YNFKEQ. Trimming removed 1 base from V and 4 bases from J; junction bases left unmatched: 3. This CDR3 comprises 14 residues. In DNA, the CDR3 is TGTGCCAGCAGCCAAGCCGGACAGGTCTATGGCTACACCTTC. Its protein is CASSQAGQVYGYTF.

The chain uses TRBV10-3 and TRBJ2-7; possible D gene TRBD2, 5 bases. Germline assignment: CDR1 ENHRY and CDR2 SYGVKD. The CDR3 sequence is 12 residues long. The V end was cut by 6 bases, the J end by 7 bases, with 13 bases between. CDR3 residues: CAISMDSGEQYF. As DNA, the CDR3 is TGTGCCATCAGCATGGACTCTGGGGAGCAGTACTTC.

J is TRBJ2-1 and V is TRBV28, with TRBD2 identical over 9 bases. CDR1 is MDHEN, CDR2 SYDVKM, per germline. V lost 6 bases to trimming and J lost 6 bases; unmatched junction nucleotides: 9. CDR3 length: 15 amino acids. Written as DNA, the CDR3 is TGTGCCAGCAGACCTCAGGGACTAGCTGGCAATGAGCAGTTCTTC. Its translation: CASRPQGLAGNEQFF.

This chain links TRBV7-9 with TRBJ1-2; a weak D match, TRBD1 (6 bases). The CDR3 is made up of 17 amino acids. The germline V gene encodes CDR1 SEHNR and CDR2 FQNEAQ (reference sequence). With 5 bases removed from V and 5 bases from J, the gap between germline ends came to 24 bases. The CDR3 is CASSPGTKFQGIYGYTF. The CDR3 DNA follows: TGTGCCAGCAGCCCCGGGACAAAATTTCAGGGAATTTATGGCTACACCTTC.

The chain employs TRBV2 and TRBJ1-4, with 10 bases aligning to TRBD1. Germline CDR1 reads SNHLY; CDR2 reads FYNNEI. V lost 10 bases and J lost 7; bases outside the gene matches: 6. This CDR3 is 13 amino acids long. Written as DNA, the CDR3 is TGTGCCATAGGGACAGGGGCTATTGAAAAACTGTTTTTT. Translating gives CAIGTGAIEKLFF.

The chain links TRBV6-6 to TRBJ1-5; 9 nucleotides line up with TRBD1. The length of the CDR3 is 15 residues. CDR1 MNHNY and CDR2 SVGAGI come from the germline V gene (reference sequence). The ends lost 5 bases at V and 4 bases at J; junction bases unmatched: 6. This CDR3 reads CASSLTGGGNQPQHF. In DNA, the CDR3 is TGTGCCAGCAGTCTAACAGGGGGCGGGAATCAGCCCCAGCATTTT.

J is TRBJ1-1 and V is TRBV6-5, with D unresolved. The V end lost 4 bases, the J end lost 1 base, and 16 bases lay between the germline ends. The CDR3 is made up of 16 amino acids. Germline V gene data show CDR1 as MNHEY and CDR2 as SVGAGI. The CDR3 spells CASSSGLAEPNTEAFF. CDR3 DNA: TGTGCCAGCAGTTCCGGTTTGGCGGAACCGAACACTGAAGCTTTCTTT.

The table lists this clone with a few counts. The chain couples TRBV4-1 to TRBJ2-4, with TRBD2 matching 11 bases. After removal of 0 bases from V and 7 bases from J, the junction contained 14 bases not matched to a gene. The CDR3 covers 19 residues. Per the germline V gene, CDR1 is MGHRA and CDR2 is YSYEKL. The chain's CDR3 is CASSQDHRLAGGIENIQYF. In DNA form, the CDR3 reads TGCGCCAGCAGCCAAGATCATCGATTAGCGGGAGGGATTGAGAACATTCAGTACTTC.

This clone turned up a few times. The chain has TRBV25-1 and TRBJ2-5, with 8 positions matching TRBD1. The V gene end was trimmed by 2 bases and the J gene end by 5 bases; junction bases not matched to a gene: 7. CDR3 length: 15 residues. Germline CDR1 is MGHDK and CDR2 is SYGVNS. The CDR3, as DNA: TGTGCCAGCAGTGAACCGGGACAGGCGGGGGAGACCCAGTACTTC. Protein product: CASSEPGQAGETQYF.

This clone has a handful of counts. The chain combines TRBV4-1 with TRBJ2-7; 9 bases match TRBD1. The CDR3 length is 15 residues. Germline CDR1 is MGHRA and CDR2 is YSYEKL. The ends lost 5 bases at V and 5 bases at J; junction bases unmatched: 10. CDR3 loop: CASSSLQGAKNEQYF. CDR3 coding DNA: TGCGCCAGCAGCTCTCTACAGGGGGCGAAGAACGAGCAGTACTTC.

This clone came up once. This chain uses TRBV5-4 with TRBJ1-1; D perhaps matches TRBD1 (5 bases). CDR1 is SGHNT, CDR2 YYREEE, per germline (reference sequence). CDR3 length: 13 residues. Trimming shortened V by 2 bases and J by 1 base, and 6 bases separated the two germline ends. The CDR3 protein is CASSFDRNTEAFF. CDR3 nucleotides: TGTGCCAGCAGCTTCGACAGGAACACTGAAGCTTTCTTT. Drawing the rest from reference TRBV5-4 and TRBJ1-1, the complete variable domain is ETGVTQSPTHLIKTRGQQVTLRCSSQSGHNTVSWYQQALGQGPQFIFQYYREEENGRGNFPPRFSGLQFPNYSSELNVNALELDDSALYLCASSFDRNTEAFFGQGTRLTVV.

The CDR3 coding sequence is TGTGCCAGCAGCTTTCAACGCACGACTAGCGGTTCTAATACGCAGTATTTT. Encoded protein: CASSFQRTTSGSNTQYF. The chain has TRBV7-2 and TRBJ2-3, with 9 bases identical to TRBD2. This CDR3 has 17 amino acids. Germline loops: CDR1 SGHTA, CDR2 FQGNSA. Trimming took 3 bases from V and 7 from J; bases not matched to a gene: 14.

The chain couples TRBV28 to TRBJ1-5; TRBD1 matches 8 bases. The CDR3 covers 19 residues. Germline V CDR1 and CDR2: MDHEN, SYDVKM. Trimming at V came to 4 bases and at J to 1 base, leaving 15 bases not matched to a gene. The CDR3: CASSSYGTGVSRSNQPQHF. The DNA of the CDR3 is TGTGCCAGCAGTTCTTACGGGACAGGTGTTTCTAGGAGCAATCAGCCCCAGCATTTT.

This sequence joins TRBV7-9 and TRBJ1-2, with TRBD1 identical over 9 bases. Losses at the gene ends were 3 bases for V and 5 bases for J; bases not matched to a gene: 7. CDR3 size: 15 residues. Germline CDR1 is SEHNR and CDR2 is FQNEAQ (reference sequence). The CDR3 loop reads CASSLQWTGAYGYTF. As DNA, the CDR3 is TGTGCCAGCAGCTTGCAATGGACAGGGGCGTATGGCTACACCTTC.

The chain links TRBV7-2 to TRBJ1-2; D may be TRBD1 (6 bases). Trimming took 3 bases from V and 3 from J, leaving 11 bases between them. There are 14 residues in the CDR3. Germline CDR1 is SGHTA and CDR2 is FQGNSA. CDR3 sequence reads: CASSFGGGHYGYTF. The CDR3, as DNA: TGTGCCAGCAGCTTCGGCGGGGGCCACTATGGCTACACCTTC.

The genes are TRBV19 and TRBJ2-1; TRBD2 matches 14 bases. Trimming removed 5 bases from V and 2 bases from J; junction bases left unmatched: 11. The germline V gene has CDR1 LNHDA and CDR2 SQIVND (reference sequence). The CDR3 has 19 residues. CDR3 protein: CASSARLAGGPRAYNEQFF. The DNA for the CDR3 is TGTGCCAGTAGTGCGAGACTAGCGGGAGGGCCTCGGGCCTACAATGAGCAGTTCTTC.

This sequence joins TRBV19 and TRBJ1-6; tentatively, D is TRBD1 (5 bases). The CDR3 runs 16 residues. V was trimmed by 5 bases and J by 0 bases, leaving 11 bases between them. Looked up from germline, CDR1 is LNHDA and CDR2 is SQIVND (reference sequence). The CDR3 sequence: CASSGGGSSYNSPLHF. In DNA, the CDR3 is TGTGCCAGTAGTGGCGGGGGTAGCTCCTATAATTCACCCCTCCACTTT.

V usage is TRBV7-9 and J usage is TRBJ2-1; 9 positions match TRBD2. Losses at the gene ends were 4 bases for V and 6 bases for J; bases not matched to a gene: 10. Germline V gene data show CDR1 as SEHNR and CDR2 as FQNEAQ (reference sequence). This CDR3 comprises 16 residues. The CDR3 DNA sequence: TGTGCCAGCAGCTCCCCCCAGCGGGAGGATGTCAATGAGCAGTTCTTC. Translating gives CASSSPQREDVNEQFF.

V and J are TRBV19 and TRBJ1-3; possibly TRBD1 for D (5 bases). The V end was cut by 10 bases, the J end by 2 bases, with 18 bases between. Per the germline V gene, CDR1 is LNHDA and CDR2 is SQIVND (reference sequence). The CDR3 consists of 15 residues. This CDR3 reads CATEETGTTGNTIYF. The CDR3 nucleotides read TGTGCCACCGAAGAAACCGGGACTACTGGAAACACCATATATTTT.

This clone has only one observation. The chain has TRBV18 and TRBJ2-5, with TRBD2 as a possible D gene (6 bases). Looked up from germline, CDR1 is KGHSH and CDR2 is LQKENI. CDR3 length equals 16 residues. V shed 1 base and J shed 3 bases, with 15 bases lying between them. This chain's CDR3 is CASSPQPWGVEETQYF. The CDR3, as DNA: TGTGCCAGCTCACCACAGCCGTGGGGGGTGGAAGAGACCCAGTACTTC.

V and J are TRBV2 and TRBJ2-5; D gene uncertain. The CDR3 runs to 12 residues. The germline gives CDR1 SNHLY, CDR2 FYNNEI. The V end lost 5 bases, the J end lost 2 bases, and 6 bases lay between the germline ends. For the CDR3, the DNA is TGTGCCAGCAGTCGGTGGCAAGAGACCCAGTACTTC. It encodes CASSRWQETQYF. Based on the CDR3 plus reference TRBV2 and TRBJ2-5, the full variable domain is EPEVTQTPSHQVTQMGQEVILRCVPISNHLYFYWYRQILGQKVEFLVSFYNNEISEKSEIFDDQFSVERPDGSNFTLKIRSTKLEDSAMYFCASSRWQETQYFGPGTRLLVL.

This chain links TRBV19 with TRBJ2-7, with D maybe TRBD1 (6 bases). Trimming removed 5 bases at V and 3 bases at J, with 17 bases between. Germline CDR1 is LNHDA and CDR2 is SQIVND (reference sequence). CDR3 length: 15 amino acids. The CDR3 nucleotides are TGTGCCAGTAGTTCGAAACGAGAGGGGGTCTACGAGCAGTACTTC. Translating gives CASSSKREGVYEQYF. Complete variable domain (other parts from reference TRBV19 and TRBJ2-7): DGGITQSPKYLFRKEGQNVTLSCEQNLNHDAMYWYRQDPGQGLRLIYYSQIVNDFQKGDIAEGYSVSREKKESFPLTVTSAQKNPTAFYLCASSSKREGVYEQYFGPGTRLTVT.

This clone appeared once. V gene TRBV19 combines with J gene TRBJ2-7; D not certain. Germline V gives CDR1 LNHDA, CDR2 SQIVND (reference sequence). V gave up 1 base and J gave up 3 bases, with 16 bases separating them. This CDR3 contains 16 residues. CDR3 loop: CASSIGLKPDFYEQYF. The CDR3 nucleotides are TGTGCCAGTAGTATAGGTCTCAAGCCCGACTTCTACGAGCAGTACTTC.

The chain combines TRBV15 with TRBJ2-3; 13 nucleotides agree with TRBD2. The CDR3 consists of 16 residues. With V trimmed by 5 bases and J by 6 bases, 8 bases remained unmatched. Per the germline V gene, CDR1 is LNHNV and CDR2 is YYDKDF (reference sequence). CDR3 nucleotides: TGTGCCACCAGCGGACGGACTAGCGGGAGTTTGGATACGCAGTATTTT. Translated, it gives CATSGRTSGSLDTQYF.

The rearrangement links TRBV29-1 to TRBJ1-1; no definite D call. Trimming left V 5 bases short and J 2 bases short, with 6 bases between. This CDR3 has 11 amino acids. Per germline, CDR1 SQVTM and CDR2 ANQGSEA. CDR3 sequence (DNA): TGCAGCGTTCTCCTTAACACTGAAGCTTTCTTT. Residues: CSVLLNTEAFF.

V usage is TRBV5-5 and J usage is TRBJ1-2, with 7 nucleotides matching TRBD1. Germline V gene sequence: CDR1 SGHKS, CDR2 YYEKEE (reference sequence). V trimming: 0 bases; J trimming: 4 bases; junction bases outside the gene matches: 3. There are 14 residues in the CDR3. CDR3 in amino acids: CASSLGQGSYGYTF. The CDR3 DNA follows: TGTGCCAGCAGCTTGGGACAGGGAAGCTATGGCTACACCTTC.

The chain couples TRBV5-4 to TRBJ2-1; the match to TRBD2 covers 8 bases. Germline CDR1 and CDR2: SGHNT and YYREEE (reference sequence). Trimming cost V 5 bases and J 9 bases; bases outside gene matches: 10. The CDR3 is made up of 14 amino acids. DNA for the CDR3: TGTGCCAGCAGACCAACTAGCGGAGTGGGTGAGCAGTTCTTC. Translated, it gives CASRPTSGVGEQFF.